This TCR beta chain is drawn from a study of prognosis after radiotherapy for stage I lung cancer. Study overall: Enrolled patients had stage I non-small cell lung cancer and entered the cohort between 2018 and January 2019. Tumor types were squamous cell carcinoma in roughly 7 patients, adenocarcinoma in over 10. There were no patients who received concurrent therapy with stereotactic body radiotherapy.

The patient cohort was node-negative on CT and PET/CT, with no prior chemotherapy, radiotherapy or other malignancies. Genomic DNA provided the template from which TCR beta CDR3 was amplified by two-round multiplex PCR. Each TRBV and TRBJ gene had its own primer in the first PCR round. Each CDR3 protein gets one entry after TCRdb re-called the multiplex PCR reads with MiXCR. The sample includes 25,000 to 30,000 distinct CDR3 sequences, roughly 30% seen only once; the top ten take around an eighth. With regard to this clonotype: A much larger clonotype is one base distant, so this may be a read error.

V lost 3 bases, J lost 2 bases, and 13 bases lay in between. CDR3 length: 15 residues. CDR1 DFQATT and CDR2 SNEGSKA come from the germline V gene (reference sequence). The sequence was obtained from a donor at least 50 years old with non-small cell lung cancer. V usage is TRBV20-1 and J usage is TRBJ2-2; D is possibly TRBD1 or TRBD2 (6 bases each). Material: PBMCs, obtained before or after stereotactic body radiation therapy (not recorded which). The DNA for the CDR3 is TGCAGTGCTAGGGTTCGGGGGCCTAACACCGGGGAGCTGTTTTTT. Amino acid sequence: CSARVRGPNTGELFF.